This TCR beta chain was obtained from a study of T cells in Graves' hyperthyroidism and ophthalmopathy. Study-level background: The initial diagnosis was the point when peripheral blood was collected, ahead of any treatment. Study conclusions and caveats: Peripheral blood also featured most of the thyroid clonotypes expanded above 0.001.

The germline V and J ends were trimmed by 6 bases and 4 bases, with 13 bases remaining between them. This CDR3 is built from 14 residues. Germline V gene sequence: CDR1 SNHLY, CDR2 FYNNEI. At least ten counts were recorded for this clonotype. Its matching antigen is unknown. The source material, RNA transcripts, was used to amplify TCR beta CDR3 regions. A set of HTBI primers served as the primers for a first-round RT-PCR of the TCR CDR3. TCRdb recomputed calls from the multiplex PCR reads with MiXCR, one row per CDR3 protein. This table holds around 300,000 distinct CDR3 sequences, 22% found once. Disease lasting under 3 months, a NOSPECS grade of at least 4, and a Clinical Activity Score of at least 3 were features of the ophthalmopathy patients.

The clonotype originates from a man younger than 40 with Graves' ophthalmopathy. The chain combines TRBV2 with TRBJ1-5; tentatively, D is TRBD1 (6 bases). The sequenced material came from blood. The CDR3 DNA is TGTGCCAGCAGAGTGACAGGACCTAATCAGCCCCAGCATTTT. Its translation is CASRVTGPNQPQHF.